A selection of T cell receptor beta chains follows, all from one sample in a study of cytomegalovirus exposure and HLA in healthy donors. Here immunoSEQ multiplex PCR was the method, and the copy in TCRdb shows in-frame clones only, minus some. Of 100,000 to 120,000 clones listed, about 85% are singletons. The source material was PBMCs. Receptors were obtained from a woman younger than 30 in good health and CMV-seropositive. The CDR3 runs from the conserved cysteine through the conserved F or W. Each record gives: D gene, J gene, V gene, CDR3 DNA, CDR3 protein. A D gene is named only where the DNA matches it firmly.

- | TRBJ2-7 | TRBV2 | TGTGCCAGCAGTGAAACGGGGGTCAATCGCGAGCAGTACTTC | CASSETGVNREQYF
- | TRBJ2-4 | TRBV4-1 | TGCGCCAGCAGCCATGGACAGCTAGCCAAAAACATTCAGTACTTC | CASSHGQLAKNIQYF
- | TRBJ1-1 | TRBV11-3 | TGTGCCAGCAGCTTATTCCCGGAGGTCACTGAAGCTTTCTTT | CASSLFPEVTEAFF
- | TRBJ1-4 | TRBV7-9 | TGTGCCAGCAGCTTAGAGGGGGATGTAGAAAAACTGTTTTTT | CASSLEGDVEKLFF
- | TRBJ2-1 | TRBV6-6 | TGTGCCAGCAGTTCAAGTGACAGGAAGCAGTTCTTC | CASSSSDRKQFF
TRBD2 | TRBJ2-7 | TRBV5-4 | TGTGCCAGCAGCTTGCGGGGTGGGGGGGGTGAGCAGTACTTC | CASSLRGGGGEQYF
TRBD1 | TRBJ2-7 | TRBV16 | TGTGCCAGCAGCCCCCGACAGGGGGACTACGAGCAGTACTTC | CASSPRQGDYEQYF
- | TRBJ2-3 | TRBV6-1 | TGTGCCAGCAGTGGAACAGGTAGTTTCACAGATACGCAGTATTTT | CASSGTGSFTDTQYF
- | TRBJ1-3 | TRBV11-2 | TGTGCCAGCAGCTTTATCCAGGCTGGAAACACCATATATTTT | CASSFIQAGNTIYF
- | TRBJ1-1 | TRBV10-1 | TGCGCCAGCACCCGAGGCGCGAATACTGAAGCTTTCTTT | CASTRGANTEAFF
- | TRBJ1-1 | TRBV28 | TGTGCCAGCGGGGAGGTGGTTCCGAACACTGAAGCTTTCTTT | CASGEVVPNTEAFF
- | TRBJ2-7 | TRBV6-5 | TGTGTCGCACAGGGAGCTTGGGACGAGCAGTACTTC | CVAQGAWDEQYF
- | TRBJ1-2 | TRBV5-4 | TGTGCCAGCAGCTTGGGGACATATGAGCTCTATGGCTACACCTTC | CASSLGTYELYGYTF